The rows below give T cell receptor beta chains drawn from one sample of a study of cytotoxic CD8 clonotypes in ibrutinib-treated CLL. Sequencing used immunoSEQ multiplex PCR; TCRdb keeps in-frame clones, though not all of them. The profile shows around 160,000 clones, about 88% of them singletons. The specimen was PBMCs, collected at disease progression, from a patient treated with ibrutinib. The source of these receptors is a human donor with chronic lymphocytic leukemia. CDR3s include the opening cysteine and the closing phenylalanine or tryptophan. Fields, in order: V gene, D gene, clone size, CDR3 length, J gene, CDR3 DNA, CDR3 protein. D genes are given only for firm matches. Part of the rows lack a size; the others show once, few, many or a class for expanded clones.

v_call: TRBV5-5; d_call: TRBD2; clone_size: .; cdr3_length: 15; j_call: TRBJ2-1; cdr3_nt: TGTGCCAGCAGCTTGGTTGCTAGCGGGACAGATGAGCAGTTCTTC; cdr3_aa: CASSLVASGTDEQFF
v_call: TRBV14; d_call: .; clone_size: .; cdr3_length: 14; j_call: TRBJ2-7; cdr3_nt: TGTGCCAGCAGCCAGGGAACTAGGTCCGGCGAGCAGTACTTC; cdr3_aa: CASSQGTRSGEQYF
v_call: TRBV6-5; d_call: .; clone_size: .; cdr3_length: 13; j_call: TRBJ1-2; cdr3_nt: TGTGCCAGCAGTGACAGGTTTAACTATGGCTACACCTTC; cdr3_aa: CASSDRFNYGYTF
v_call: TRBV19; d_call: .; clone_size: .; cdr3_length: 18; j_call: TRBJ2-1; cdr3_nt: TGTGCCAGTAGTACCAACACCTTGACGGGGGCGAACTACAATGAGCAGTTCTTC; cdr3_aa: CASSTNTLTGANYNEQFF
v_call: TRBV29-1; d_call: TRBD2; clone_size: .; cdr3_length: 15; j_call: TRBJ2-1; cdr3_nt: TGCAGCGTTGAAATTGTGAGGACTAGTAACGGTGAGCAGTTCTTC; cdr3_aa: CSVEIVRTSNGEQFF
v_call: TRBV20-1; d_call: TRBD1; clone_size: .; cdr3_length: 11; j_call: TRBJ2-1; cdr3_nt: TGCAGTGCTAGAAGGACAGGGCCGCAGTTCTTC; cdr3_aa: CSARRTGPQFF
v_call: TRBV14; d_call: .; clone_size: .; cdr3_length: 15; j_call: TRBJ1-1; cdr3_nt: TGTGCCAGCAGCCCAGAGAGTTGGAGCGTGGCTGAAGCTTTCTTT; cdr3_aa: CASSPESWSVAEAFF
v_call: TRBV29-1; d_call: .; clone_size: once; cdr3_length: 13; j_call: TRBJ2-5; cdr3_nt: TGCAGCGTTGAAAAACTGGGTGGTGAGACCCAGTACTTC; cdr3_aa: CSVEKLGGETQYF
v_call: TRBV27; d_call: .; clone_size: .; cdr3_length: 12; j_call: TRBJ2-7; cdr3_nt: TGTGCCAGCTCCGGGACCTCCTACGAGCAGTACTTC; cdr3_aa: CASSGTSYEQYF
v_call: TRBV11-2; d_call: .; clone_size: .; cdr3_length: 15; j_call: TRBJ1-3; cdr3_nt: TGTGCCAGCAGCTTAGAGTCCTACTCTGGAAACACCATATATTTT; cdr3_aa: CASSLESYSGNTIYF
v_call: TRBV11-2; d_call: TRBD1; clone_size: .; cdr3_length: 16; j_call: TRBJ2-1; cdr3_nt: TGTGCCAGCAGCGTGCTGAGGGACAGGGATTACAATGAGCAGTTCTTC; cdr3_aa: CASSVLRDRDYNEQFF
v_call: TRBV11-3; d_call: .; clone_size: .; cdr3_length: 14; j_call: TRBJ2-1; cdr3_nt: TGTGCCAGCAGCTTACTGGGGGAACGGGGCCAGCAGTTCTTC; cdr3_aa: CASSLLGERGQQFF
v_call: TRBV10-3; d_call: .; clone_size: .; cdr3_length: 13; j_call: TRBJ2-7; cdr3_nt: TGTGCCATCAAGGCCTGGGTGGATTATGAGCAGTACTTC; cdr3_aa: CAIKAWVDYEQYF
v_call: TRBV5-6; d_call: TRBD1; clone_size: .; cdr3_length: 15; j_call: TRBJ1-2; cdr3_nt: TGTGCCAGCAGCTTGTATAACGGTGGGGACAGGGGCTACACCTTC; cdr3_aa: CASSLYNGGDRGYTF
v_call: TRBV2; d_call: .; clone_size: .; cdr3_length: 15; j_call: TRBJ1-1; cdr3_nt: TGTGCCAGCAGTGAAGCCGGGGATAGGGACTCTGAAGCTTTCTTT; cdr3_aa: CASSEAGDRDSEAFF
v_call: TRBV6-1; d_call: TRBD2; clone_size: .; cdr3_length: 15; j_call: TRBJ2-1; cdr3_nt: TGTGCCAGCAGTGCCCGGGGGGGTCATAGGGATGAGCAGTTCTTC; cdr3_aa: CASSARGGHRDEQFF
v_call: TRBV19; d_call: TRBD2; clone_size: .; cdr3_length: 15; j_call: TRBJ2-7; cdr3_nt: TGTGCCAGTAGTAACAGCGGGAGCTCCCTTCACGAGCAGTACTTC; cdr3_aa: CASSNSGSSLHEQYF
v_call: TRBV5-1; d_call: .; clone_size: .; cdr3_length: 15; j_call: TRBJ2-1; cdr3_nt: TGCGCCAGCAGCTTGACAGGATTTACTTACAATGAGCAGTTCTTC; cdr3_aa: CASSLTGFTYNEQFF
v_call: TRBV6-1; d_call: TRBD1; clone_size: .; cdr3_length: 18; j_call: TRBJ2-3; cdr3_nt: TGTGCCAGCAGTGCCCCCTTACAGGGGGCGACCCCCACAGATACGCAGTATTTT; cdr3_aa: CASSAPLQGATPTDTQYF
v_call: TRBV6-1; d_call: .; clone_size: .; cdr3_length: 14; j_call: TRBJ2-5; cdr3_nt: TGTGCCAGCAGTGAAGACAGGGTGGTAGAGACCCAGTACTTC; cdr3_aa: CASSEDRVVETQYF
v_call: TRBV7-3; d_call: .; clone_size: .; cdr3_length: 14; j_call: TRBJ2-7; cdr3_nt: TGTGCCAGCAGCTTAAGGGCAGGATATTACGAGCAGTACTTC; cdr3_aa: CASSLRAGYYEQYF
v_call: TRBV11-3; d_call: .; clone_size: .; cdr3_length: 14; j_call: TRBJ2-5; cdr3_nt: TGTGCCAGCAGCCTCGAAGGAGCGGTGGAGACCCAGTACTTC; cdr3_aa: CASSLEGAVETQYF
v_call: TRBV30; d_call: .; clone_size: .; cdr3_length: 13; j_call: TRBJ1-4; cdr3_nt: TGTGCCTGGACATCTGCAACTAATGAAAAACTGTTTTTT; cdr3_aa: CAWTSATNEKLFF
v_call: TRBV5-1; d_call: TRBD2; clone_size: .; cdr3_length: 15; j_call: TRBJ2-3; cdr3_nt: TGCGCCAGCAGCGGCGGGAGGGCCCCCACAGATACGCAGTATTTT; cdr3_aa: CASSGGRAPTDTQYF
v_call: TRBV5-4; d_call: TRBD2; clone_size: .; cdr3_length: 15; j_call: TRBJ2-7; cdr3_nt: TGTGCCAGCAGCTTCGGGCTAGCGGACCTCTACGAGCAGTACTTC; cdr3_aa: CASSFGLADLYEQYF
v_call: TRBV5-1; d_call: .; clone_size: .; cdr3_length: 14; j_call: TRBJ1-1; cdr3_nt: TGCGCCAGCAAAGAGGATCCGGAGAACACTGAAGCTTTCTTT; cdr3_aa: CASKEDPENTEAFF
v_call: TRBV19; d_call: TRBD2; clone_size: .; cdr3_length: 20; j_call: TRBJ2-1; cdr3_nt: TGTGCCAGTAGTATAGTGGCTAGCGGGCCAGTCTTGAGCTCCTACAATGAGCAGTTCTTC; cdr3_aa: CASSIVASGPVLSSYNEQFF
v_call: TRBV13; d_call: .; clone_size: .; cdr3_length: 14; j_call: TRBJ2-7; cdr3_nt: TGTGCCAGCAGCTTATTGACAGTCTCCTACGAGCAGTACTTC; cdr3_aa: CASSLLTVSYEQYF
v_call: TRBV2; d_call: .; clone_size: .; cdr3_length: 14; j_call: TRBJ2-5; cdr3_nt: TGTGCCAGCAGTGTGTCGGGACTCCAAGAGACCCAGTACTTC; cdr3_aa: CASSVSGLQETQYF
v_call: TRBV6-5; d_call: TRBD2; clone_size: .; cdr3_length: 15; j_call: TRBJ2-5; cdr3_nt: TGTGCCAGCAGTTCCCCAGCGGGAGGGAAGGAGACCCAGTACTTC; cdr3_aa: CASSSPAGGKETQYF
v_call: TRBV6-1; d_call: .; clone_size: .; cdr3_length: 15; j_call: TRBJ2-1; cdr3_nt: TGTGCCAGCAGTGAACGACTAGAGAGGGGTAGGGAGCAGTTCTTC; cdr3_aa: CASSERLERGREQFF
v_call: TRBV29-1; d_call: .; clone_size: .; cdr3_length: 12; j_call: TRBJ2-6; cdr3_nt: TGCAGCGTCAGCTCTGGGGCCAACGTCCTGACTTTC; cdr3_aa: CSVSSGANVLTF